Given below is one T cell receptor (beta chain) in context. Per the germline V gene, CDR1 is SQVTM and CDR2 is ANQGSEA. Deletions cut 0 bases from V and 1 base from J, with 15 bases between. This CDR3 is built from 17 residues. This entry is derived from a study of blood T cell repertoires in COVID-19. Measured with immunoSEQ multiplex PCR; TCRdb has only the in-frame clones, and not every one. The data contain about 260,000 clones, more than 80% of them singletons. The source material was PBMCs or T cells enriched from blood (not recorded which). This TCR was recovered from a woman aged 25-40 years with acute COVID-19. The V and J genes are TRBV29-1 and TRBJ1-4; a possible D gene is TRBD1 (6 bases). The CDR3 protein is CSVEEGRGRGTNEKLFF. The CDR3 DNA reads as TGCAGCGTTGAAGAGGGCAGGGGTCGGGGAACTAATGAAAAACTGTTTTTT. Full variable domain (remainder filled in from reference TRBV29-1 and TRBJ1-4): SAVISQKPSRDICQRGTSLTIQCQVDSQVTMMFWYRQQPGQSLTLIATANQGSEATYESGFVIDKFPISRPNLTFSTLTVSNMSPEDSSIYLCSVEEGRGRGTNEKLFFGSGTQLSVL.